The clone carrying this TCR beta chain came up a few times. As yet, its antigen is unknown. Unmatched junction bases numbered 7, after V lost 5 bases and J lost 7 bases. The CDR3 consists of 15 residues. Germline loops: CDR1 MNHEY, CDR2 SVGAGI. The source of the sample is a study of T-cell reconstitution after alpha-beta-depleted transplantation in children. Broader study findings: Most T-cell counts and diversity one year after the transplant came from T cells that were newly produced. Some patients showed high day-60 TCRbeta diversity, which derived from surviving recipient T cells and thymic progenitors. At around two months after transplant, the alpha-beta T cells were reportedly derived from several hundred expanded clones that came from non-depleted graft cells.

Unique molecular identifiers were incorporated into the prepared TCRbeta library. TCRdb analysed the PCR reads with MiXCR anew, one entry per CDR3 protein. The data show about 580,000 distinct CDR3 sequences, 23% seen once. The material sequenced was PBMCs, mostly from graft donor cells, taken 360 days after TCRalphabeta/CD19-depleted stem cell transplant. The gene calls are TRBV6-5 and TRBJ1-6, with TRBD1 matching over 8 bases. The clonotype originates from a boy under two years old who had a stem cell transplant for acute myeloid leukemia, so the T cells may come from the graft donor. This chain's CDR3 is CASSNRGIWNSPLHF. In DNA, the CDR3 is TGTGCCAGCAGTAACAGGGGGATCTGGAATTCACCCCTCCACTTT.